Below are 3 T cell receptor beta chains sequenced from a single sample in a study of cytomegalovirus exposure and HLA in healthy donors. Primers for the PCR totalled 60 Vbeta and 13 Jbeta. Libraries were prepared by immunoSEQ multiplex PCR; TCRdb keeps only in-frame clonotypes and omits some of them. The sample comprises over 95,000 clones, 77% of which are singletons, and approximately 9.9% rests with the top ten. Input material: PBMCs. Every receptor here comes from a man aged 40-49 years in good health and CMV-seropositive.

This clone appeared a few times. This sequence joins TRBV13 and TRBJ2-7, with a possible D match to TRBD2 (6 bases). Germline CDR1 is PRHDT and CDR2 is FYEKMQ (reference sequence). V lost 0 bases to trimming and J lost 0 bases, with 12 bases between them. CDR3 size: 16 residues. The CDR3 loop is CASSLGLRDPSYEQYF. Here the CDR3 DNA reads TGTGCCAGCAGCTTAGGGCTGCGGGACCCCTCCTACGAGCAGTACTTC. Full variable domain (outside the CDR3, taken from reference TRBV13 and TRBJ2-7): AAGVIQSPRHLIKEKRETATLKCYPIPRHDTVYWYQQGPGQDPQFLISFYEKMQSDKGSIPDRFSAQQFSDYHSELNMSSLELGDSALYFCASSLGLRDPSYEQYFGPGTRLTVT.

This clone was seen a few times. V and J are TRBV6-5 and TRBJ1-5; D perhaps matches TRBD1 (6 bases). Trimming removed 7 bases from V and 5 bases from J, with 12 bases in between. CDR1 and CDR2 (germline): MNHEY, SVGAGI. The CDR3 runs to 13 residues. The CDR3 reads CASKTGSHQPQHF. The CDR3 DNA reads TGTGCCAGCAAGACAGGCTCTCATCAGCCCCAGCATTTT.

The rearrangement links TRBV14 to TRBJ2-2; TRBD2 might be the D (6 bases). The germline gives CDR1 SGHDN, CDR2 FVKESK. Trimming took 4 bases from V and 6 from J, leaving 15 bases between them. The CDR3 sequence is 15 residues long. The CDR3: CASSPGSGVAGELFF. CDR3 DNA sequence: TGTGCCAGCAGCCCCGGTTCGGGGGTGGCCGGGGAGCTGTTTTTT.